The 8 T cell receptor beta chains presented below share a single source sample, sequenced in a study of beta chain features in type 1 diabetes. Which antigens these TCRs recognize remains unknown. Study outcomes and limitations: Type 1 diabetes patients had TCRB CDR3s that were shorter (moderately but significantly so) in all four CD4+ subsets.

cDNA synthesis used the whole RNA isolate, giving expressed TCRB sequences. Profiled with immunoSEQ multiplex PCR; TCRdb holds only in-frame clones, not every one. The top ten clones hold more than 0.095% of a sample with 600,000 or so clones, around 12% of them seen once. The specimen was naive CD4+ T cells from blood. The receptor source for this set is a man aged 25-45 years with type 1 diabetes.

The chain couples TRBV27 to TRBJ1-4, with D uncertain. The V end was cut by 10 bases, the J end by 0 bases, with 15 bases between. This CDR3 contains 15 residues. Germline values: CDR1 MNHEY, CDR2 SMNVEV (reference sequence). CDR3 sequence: CATIRAGSTNEKLFF. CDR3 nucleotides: TGTGCCACCATCCGAGCGGGGTCAACTAATGAAAAACTGTTTTTT.

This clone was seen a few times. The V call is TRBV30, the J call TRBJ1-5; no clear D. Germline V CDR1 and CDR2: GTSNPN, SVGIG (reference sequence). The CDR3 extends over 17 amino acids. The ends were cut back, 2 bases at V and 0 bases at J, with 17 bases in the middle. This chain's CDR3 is CAWSPGYGPNSNQPQHF. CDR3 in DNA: TGTGCCTGGAGTCCGGGGTATGGTCCCAATAGCAATCAGCCCCAGCATTTT.

The DNA for the CDR3 is TGTGCCAGCACCATGGGAGTCTCCTACAATGAGCAGTTCTTC. The encoded protein is CASTMGVSYNEQFF. V and J are TRBV6-1 and TRBJ2-1; tentatively, D is TRBD2 (5 bases). Per the germline V gene, CDR1 is MNHNS and CDR2 is SASEGT. CDR3 length: 14 residues. The ends were cut back, 7 bases at V and 0 bases at J, with 10 bases in the middle.

The DNA for the CDR3 is TGCAGCGTTGTCGAACAGGAGAACACTGAAGCTTTCTTT. Protein: CSVVEQENTEAFF. V is TRBV29-1 and J is TRBJ1-1; TRBD1 is a possible D gene (5 bases). With 4 bases removed from V and 1 base from J, the gap between germline ends came to 10 bases. CDR3 length: 13 amino acids. Germline values: CDR1 SQVTM, CDR2 ANQGSEA.

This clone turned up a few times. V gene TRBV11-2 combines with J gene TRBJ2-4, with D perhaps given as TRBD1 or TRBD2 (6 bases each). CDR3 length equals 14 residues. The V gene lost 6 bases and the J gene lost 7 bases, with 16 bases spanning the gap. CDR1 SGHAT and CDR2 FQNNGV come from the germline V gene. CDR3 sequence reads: CASRAGQIGNIQYF. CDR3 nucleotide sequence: TGTGCCAGCAGGGCGGGACAAATAGGGAACATTCAGTACTTC.

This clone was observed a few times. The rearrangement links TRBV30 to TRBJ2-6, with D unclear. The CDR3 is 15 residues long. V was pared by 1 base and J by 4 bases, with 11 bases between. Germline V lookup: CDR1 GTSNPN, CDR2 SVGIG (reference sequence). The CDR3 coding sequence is TGTGCCTGGAGTGGGGCCGGGTCCGGGGCCAACGTCCTGACTTTC. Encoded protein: CAWSGAGSGANVLTF.

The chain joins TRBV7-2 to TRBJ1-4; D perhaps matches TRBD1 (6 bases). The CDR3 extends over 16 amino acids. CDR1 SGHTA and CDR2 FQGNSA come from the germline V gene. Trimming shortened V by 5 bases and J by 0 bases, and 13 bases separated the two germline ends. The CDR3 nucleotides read TGTGCCAGCAGCCCCAGACAGGACGCAACTAATGAAAAACTGTTTTTT. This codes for CASSPRQDATNEKLFF.

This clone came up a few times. This chain's CDR3 is CASSVGINYEQYF. CDR3 nucleotide sequence: TGTGCCAGCAGCGTAGGCATCAACTACGAGCAGTACTTC. V is TRBV9 and J is TRBJ2-7; D uncertain. Germline CDR1 is SGDLS and CDR2 is YYNGEE. Trimming took off 0 bases at V and 3 bases at J, with 7 bases between the two ends. The CDR3 extends over 13 amino acids.